These 19 T cell receptor beta chains originate from one sample sequenced in a study of blood T cells in healthy people across ages. A J-beta primer mix and a sample-barcoded 5' primer were used in a second PCR of roughly 7 to 12 cycles. TCRdb independently ran MiXCR on the 5' RACE reads; one entry per CDR3 protein. This sample has about 1 million distinct CDR3 sequences; 40% to 55% occur once, and the top ten carry 18%. The sequencing input was blood. The receptors come from a woman aged 60-75 years in good health.

V gene TRBV4-1 combines with J gene TRBJ2-4; weak D call: TRBD1 (5 bases). The J call could be wrong; TRBJ2-7 is a better fit for the DNA end. Germline V gene sequence: CDR1 MGHRA, CDR2 YSYEKL. This CDR3 comprises 17 residues. CDR3 loop: CASSQVLRQLAGPEQYF. CDR3 bases: TGCGCCAGCAGCCAGGTCCTGCGACAGCTCGCAGGCCCCGAGCAGTACTTC.

Here the CDR3 DNA reads TGTGCCATCAGTGACCCAATACCATTGGGGGGCAGCCACTACGAGCAGTACTTC. It is translated as CAISDPIPLGGSHYEQYF. The chain carries TRBV10-3 and TRBJ2-7; D assignment may be TRBD1 or TRBD2 (6 bases each). This CDR3 spans 18 amino acids. Germline V gene sequence: CDR1 ENHRY, CDR2 SYGVKD. Trimming shortened V by 3 bases and J by 3 bases, and 24 bases separated the two germline ends.

The rearrangement links TRBV4-1 to TRBJ2-1; TRBD2 matches 10 bases. The V segment lost 2 bases and the J segment 8 bases; nucleotides outside the gene matches: 15. The CDR3 consists of 18 residues. Germline V gives CDR1 MGHRA, CDR2 YSYEKL. CDR3 residues: CASSQPLFPSGSSDEQFF. The DNA for the CDR3 is TGCGCCAGCAGCCAACCCCTCTTCCCTAGCGGGAGTAGCGATGAGCAGTTCTTC.

The chain couples TRBV7-2 to TRBJ2-1; a possible D gene is TRBD1 (6 bases). V dropped 1 base and J dropped 8 bases, with 12 bases sitting between them. From germline, CDR1 is SGHTA and CDR2 FQGNSA. The CDR3 covers 14 residues. CDR3: CASSLEGQSDEQFF. The CDR3 region has the DNA TGTGCCAGCAGCTTAGAAGGACAGAGCGATGAGCAGTTCTTC.

This clonotype was found many times. This CDR3 is CASSWRDLPGEQYF. In DNA form, the CDR3 reads TGTGCCAGCAGCTGGAGGGACCTCCCGGGTGAGCAGTACTTC. The V call is TRBV5-6, the J call TRBJ2-7, with a tentative D call TRBD2 (6 bases). Trimming stripped 3 bases from V and 7 bases from J, with 17 bases between. The V gene's germline CDR1 is SGHDT and CDR2 YYEEEE. The CDR3 runs 14 residues.

The chain has TRBV20-1 and TRBJ2-1, with 10 positions matching TRBD2. V dropped 5 bases and J dropped 10; count of bases not matched to a gene: 14. Germline V gives CDR1 DFQATT, CDR2 SNEGSKA (reference sequence). The CDR3 contains 15 residues. CDR3 nucleotides: TGCAGTGCTTCGGGGCCTAGCGGGAGACGGGTCGAGCAGTTCTTC. Amino acids: CSASGPSGRRVEQFF.

The sample holds a few counts of this clonotype. The gene calls are TRBV21-1 and TRBJ2-1; TRBD2 reflects the table's D call only, with no check against the DNA. TRBV21-1 has pseudogene status. The CDR3 has 15 residues. DNA for the CDR3: TGTGCCAGCAGCAACAAGTCCCGACTAGCGAATGAGCAGTTCTTC. Translating it yields CASSNKSRLANEQFF.

The chain combines TRBV12-3 or TRBV12-4 with TRBJ2-3, with a tentative D call TRBD2 (5 bases). This CDR3 is built from 21 residues. V shed 3 bases and J shed 0 bases, with 28 bases lying between them. The CDR3: CASSFVAGPGKPNPSTDTQYF. The CDR3 DNA reads TGTGCCAGCAGTTTCGTCGCGGGCCCGGGGAAGCCTAACCCTAGCACAGATACGCAGTATTTT.

V is TRBV6-6 and J is TRBJ2-1; 13 positions match TRBD2. The CDR3 runs to 15 residues. The V gene end was trimmed by 7 bases and the J gene end by 5 bases; junction bases not matched to a gene: 5. Germline-derived CDR1 and CDR2 are MNHNY and SVGAGI (reference sequence). As DNA, the CDR3 is TGTGCCAGCACCGGAACTAGCGGGAGGGACAATGAGCAGTTCTTC. Protein sequence: CASTGTSGRDNEQFF.

In regard to this clonotype: A read error may produce the germline difference seen at one junction end. The rearrangement links TRBV20-1 to TRBJ2-1, with D perhaps TRBD2 (6 bases). This CDR3 is 14 amino acids long. Germline loops: CDR1 DFQATT, CDR2 SNEGSKA (reference sequence). The CDR3 DNA sequence: TGCAGTGCTGGAGACGGGGGAATCTACAATGAGCAGTTCTTC. This sequence encodes CSAGDGGIYNEQFF.

The chain links TRBV2 to TRBJ2-1; TRBD2 is a possible D gene (6 bases). This CDR3 comprises 16 residues. V lost 10 bases, J lost 1 base, and 20 bases lay in between. CDR1 and CDR2 (germline): SNHLY, FYNNEI. As DNA, the CDR3 is TGTGCCATGACCTCTAGCGCGGGCCCTTCCTACAATGAGCAGTTCTTC. Translated, it gives CAMTSSAGPSYNEQFF.

This chain joins TRBV12-3 or TRBV12-4 and TRBJ1-1; TRBD1 is a possible D gene (6 bases). V lost 4 bases, J lost 7 bases, and 19 bases lay in between. The CDR3 is 15 residues long. The CDR3: CASSSGGRRYSEAFF. CDR3 sequence (DNA): TGTGCCAGCAGTTCCGGGGGGCGCAGGTACAGTGAAGCTTTCTTT.

The chain uses TRBV28 and TRBJ2-7; no definite D call. The J call is in doubt because the DNA end fits TRBJ2-1 better. The CDR3 has 16 residues. Germline V lookup: CDR1 MDHEN, CDR2 SYDVKM. CDR3 coding DNA: TGTGCCAGCAGCGCAGGCCCTCAACCCCTCTACAATGAGCAGTTCTTC. Translating gives CASSAGPQPLYNEQFF.

This clonotype was picked up many times. DNA for the CDR3: TGTGCCATCAGGGGGACTTCGGATGAAAAACTGTTTTTT. This translates into CAIRGTSDEKLFF. The V gene is TRBV10-3, the J gene TRBJ1-4; TRBD1 is a possible D gene (5 bases). From germline, CDR1 is ENHRY and CDR2 SYGVKD. The CDR3 loop spans 13 amino acids. V lost 6 bases to trimming and J lost 6 bases, with 11 bases between them.

This clonotype was seen only a few times. V is TRBV27 and J is TRBJ2-3, with a possible D match to TRBD1 (6 bases). This CDR3 is 15 amino acids long. In germline, CDR1 is MNHEY, CDR2 SMNVEV (reference sequence). Trimming removed 4 bases from V and 2 bases from J, with 13 bases in between. The CDR3 sequence is CASSYSGVSTDTQYF. In nucleotides, the CDR3 is TGTGCCAGCAGTTACTCAGGGGTTTCCACAGATACGCAGTATTTT.

This clonotype came up a few times. The rearrangement joins TRBV29-1 to TRBJ2-3; TRBD2 aligns across 9 bases. The CDR3 totals 15 residues. Germline V gene data show CDR1 as SQVTM and CDR2 as ANQGSEA. V lost 6 bases and J lost 5; bases outside the gene matches: 12. The CDR3: CSVTGGGRAGDTQYF. In DNA, the CDR3 is TGCAGCGTCACCGGAGGCGGGAGGGCCGGAGATACGCAGTATTTT.

The chain recombines TRBV20-1 with TRBJ2-1; D is possibly TRBD2 (6 bases). This CDR3 contains 18 residues. The V end was cut by 2 bases, the J end by 0 bases, with 20 bases between. CDR1 and CDR2 (germline): DFQATT, SNEGSKA (reference sequence). The CDR3: CSARPEVSGAYSYNEQFF. DNA of the CDR3: TGCAGTGCTAGACCGGAGGTTAGCGGTGCCTACTCCTACAATGAGCAGTTCTTC.

This rearrangement joins TRBV7-2 to TRBJ2-7; D may be TRBD1 or TRBD2 (6 bases each). Between the trimmed V and J ends, which lost 3 bases and 1 base, there was a span of 25 bases. CDR3 size: 19 residues. CDR1 and CDR2 from the germline V gene are SGHTA and FQGNSA. Written as DNA, the CDR3 is TGTGCCAGCAGCTTTAACAGGTGGGGGGCGGCCTATGCTTCCTACGAGCAGTACTTC. This codes for CASSFNRWGAAYASYEQYF.

Only a few counts were recorded for this clonotype. This sequence joins TRBV3-1 and TRBJ2-7; 7 nucleotides align to TRBD1. The CDR3 runs 16 residues. V was pared by 3 bases and J by 0 bases, with 8 bases of the junction left unmatched. Germline CDR1 LGHDT, CDR2 YNNKEL (reference sequence). CDR3 loop: CASSQRQGPGSYEQYF. Written as DNA, the CDR3 is TGTGCCAGCAGCCAGCGACAGGGACCAGGCTCCTACGAGCAGTACTTC.